One sample yielded the 25 T cell receptor beta chains listed below, sequenced in a study of cytomegalovirus exposure and HLA in healthy donors. In the PCR, 60 Vbeta and 13 Jbeta primers were used. Profiled with immunoSEQ multiplex PCR; TCRdb holds only in-frame clones, not every one. The sample comprises 75,000 to 95,000 clones, 65% of which are singletons, and roughly 21% rests with the top ten. The specimen was PBMCs. All receptors derive from a woman between 45 and 60 years old in good health and CMV-seropositive.

The rearrangement uses TRBV2 and TRBJ1-5; no clear D. The CDR3 contains 16 residues. Germline V gene data show CDR1 as SNHLY and CDR2 as FYNNEI. The V end lost 1 base, the J end lost 5 bases, and 15 bases lay between the germline ends. The chain's CDR3 is CASSEGERERDQPQHF. In nucleotides, the CDR3 is TGTGCCAGCAGTGAAGGGGAGAGGGAGAGGGATCAGCCCCAGCATTTT.

The chain couples TRBV4-3 to TRBJ1-2; 8 bases are a match to TRBD1. CDR3 length: 17 amino acids. The V gene end was trimmed by 1 base and the J gene end by 2 bases; junction bases not matched to a gene: 9. Germline CDR1 and CDR2: LGHNA and YSLEER. The DNA for the CDR3 is TGCGCCAGCAGCCAAGCGTTGGAACAGGGGGGCAACTATGGCTACACCTTC. Translation gives CASSQALEQGGNYGYTF.

J is TRBJ1-1 and V is TRBV7-3, with a tentative D call TRBD1 (6 bases). Between the trimmed V and J ends, which lost 5 bases and 1 base, there was a span of 17 bases. The CDR3 sequence is 16 residues long. CDR1 and CDR2 (germline): SGHTA, FQGTGA. In DNA, the CDR3 is TGTGCCAGCAGCCCGTGGGGGGGGGCAGGGAACACTGAAGCTTTCTTT. Its protein product is CASSPWGGAGNTEAFF.

The J gene is TRBJ2-7, the V gene TRBV5-4; tentative D call: TRBD1 (5 bases). Trimming pared 0 bases from V and 5 bases from J, leaving 9 bases between. CDR1 and CDR2 from the germline V gene are SGHNT and YYREEE (reference sequence). The CDR3 consists of 13 residues. The CDR3 nucleotides read TGTGCCAGCAGCTTGGATAGGGGCCACGAGCAGTACTTC. It encodes CASSLDRGHEQYF.

The V call is TRBV13, the J call TRBJ1-2; 9 bases agree with TRBD1. The CDR3 totals 15 residues. Trimming removed 4 bases from V and 5 bases from J; junction bases left unmatched: 8. CDR1 is PRHDT, CDR2 FYEKMQ, per germline (reference sequence). CDR3 amino acids: CASSSSEDRGYGYTF. The CDR3, as DNA: TGTGCCAGCAGCTCCTCAGAGGACAGGGGATATGGCTACACCTTC.

The J gene is TRBJ1-2, the V gene TRBV19; D gene ambiguous. The CDR3 loop spans 15 amino acids. Trimming left V 1 base short and J 1 base short, with 10 bases between. Germline values: CDR1 LNHDA, CDR2 SQIVND (reference sequence). In nucleotides, the CDR3 is TGTGCCAGTAGTATAGGACTCGAAATTAACTATGGCTACACCTTC. As protein: CASSIGLEINYGYTF.

This chain uses TRBV5-5 with TRBJ2-7; TRBD1 might be the D (6 bases). CDR1 is SGHKS, CDR2 YYEKEE, per germline (reference sequence). Deletions cut 1 base from V and 4 bases from J, with 12 bases between. The CDR3 totals 14 residues. CDR3 sequence (DNA): TGTGCCAGCAGCTTGACAGAGCAGGGGTACGAGCAGTACTTC. It yields the protein CASSLTEQGYEQYF.

This clone was seen just once. The chain carries TRBV6-5 and TRBJ2-2, with 9 bases lining up with TRBD1. Germline lookup yields CDR1 MNHEY and CDR2 SVGAGI. CDR3 length: 13 residues. V shed 8 bases and J 7 bases; nucleotides not matched to a gene: 5. The CDR3: CASGQGFYGELFF. In DNA form, the CDR3 reads TGTGCCAGCGGACAGGGGTTCTACGGGGAGCTGTTTTTT.

At least ten counts were recorded for this clone. The chain recombines TRBV21-1 with TRBJ1-6; the table assigns TRBD1, which was not confirmed against the DNA. TRBV21-1 is listed as a pseudogene. The length of the CDR3 is 16 residues. The CDR3 spells CASSTLSGTGGTPLHF. CDR3 sequence (DNA): TGTGCCAGCAGCACCCTTTCCGGGACAGGGGGAACACCCCTCCACTTT.

The chain uses TRBV30 and TRBJ2-7; maybe TRBD2 (6 bases). CDR1 GTSNPN and CDR2 SVGIG come from the germline V gene (reference sequence). Trimming took off 1 base at V and 5 bases at J, with 15 bases between the two ends. CDR3 length: 14 amino acids. CDR3 loop: CAWSARWRVHEQYF. The CDR3 nucleotides read TGTGCCTGGAGTGCCCGGTGGAGGGTACACGAGCAGTACTTC.

The rearrangement joins TRBV2 to TRBJ2-3; 8 nucleotides line up with TRBD1. Germline values: CDR1 SNHLY, CDR2 FYNNEI. The CDR3 runs to 15 residues. The V segment lost 5 bases and the J segment 2 bases; nucleotides outside the gene matches: 6. The CDR3 protein is CASSSGQALTDTQYF. CDR3 nucleotides: TGTGCCAGCAGTTCGGGACAGGCCCTCACAGATACGCAGTATTTT.

The chain joins TRBV30 to TRBJ1-2; D perhaps matches TRBD1 (6 bases). Trimming removed 3 bases at V and 4 bases at J, with 12 bases between. This CDR3 is 13 amino acids long. Germline CDR1 and CDR2: GTSNPN and SVGIG (reference sequence). CDR3 nucleotides: TGTGCCTGGAGGCAGGGGCTGGGCTATGGCTACACCTTC. Protein: CAWRQGLGYGYTF.

This rearrangement joins TRBV5-6 to TRBJ1-6; tentative D call: TRBD1 (6 bases). The V gene lost 7 bases and the J gene lost 7 bases, with 15 bases spanning the gap. The germline gives CDR1 SGHDT, CDR2 YYEEEE. The CDR3 length is 14 residues. CDR3 in amino acids: CASLGQSGNSPLHF. The CDR3 DNA sequence: TGTGCCAGCCTCGGACAGTCTGGAAATTCACCCCTCCACTTT.

The chain is built from TRBV5-1 and TRBJ1-2, with D perhaps TRBD1 (5 bases). Germline lookup yields CDR1 SGHRS and CDR2 YFSETQ. The CDR3 loop spans 15 amino acids. The V gene lost 2 bases and the J gene lost 4 bases, with 15 bases spanning the gap. The CDR3 loop is CASSFAGSLFYGYTF. The CDR3 coding sequence is TGCGCCAGCAGCTTCGCAGGGTCTCTGTTCTATGGCTACACCTTC.

The rearrangement uses TRBV15 and TRBJ2-7; 9 bases are a match to TRBD1. The germline V gene encodes CDR1 LNHNV and CDR2 YYDKDF (reference sequence). V was clipped by 3 bases and J by 0 bases; unmatched bases: 6. This CDR3 has 16 residues. CDR3 amino acids: CATSRDRGISSYEQYF. CDR3 nucleotides: TGTGCCACCAGCAGGGACAGGGGTATAAGCTCCTACGAGCAGTACTTC.

The chain's CDR3 is CATPHGGAQNEQFF. The CDR3 DNA sequence: TGTGCCACCCCTCACGGGGGGGCTCAAAATGAGCAGTTCTTC. The chain is built from TRBV2 and TRBJ2-1; 8 bases are a match to TRBD2. Losses at the gene ends were 10 bases for V and 7 bases for J; bases not matched to a gene: 12. CDR1 SNHLY and CDR2 FYNNEI come from the germline V gene. The CDR3 extends over 14 amino acids. Together with reference TRBV2 and TRBJ2-1, the CDR3 gives the full variable domain: EPEVTQTPSHQVTQMGQEVILRCVPISNHLYFYWYRQILGQKVEFLVSFYNNEISEKSEIFDDQFSVERPDGSNFTLKIRSTKLEDSAMYFCATPHGGAQNEQFFGPGTRLTVL.

This chain links TRBV29-1 with TRBJ2-5; 8 bases fit TRBD1. CDR1 and CDR2 (germline): SQVTM, ANQGSEA. The CDR3 loop spans 13 amino acids. Trimming took 8 bases from V and 1 from J; bases not matched to a gene: 6. CDR3 coding DNA: TGCAGCACGACAGGGGCGCCCCAAGAGACCCAGTACTTC. Protein: CSTTGAPQETQYF.

The chain employs TRBV7-7 and TRBJ2-5, with D perhaps TRBD2 (6 bases). CDR3 size: 15 residues. Germline-derived CDR1 and CDR2 are SSHAT and FNYEAQ (reference sequence). V lost 5 bases, J lost 5 bases, and 18 bases lay in between. The CDR3 protein is CASSLLGGAGETQYF. The CDR3 DNA sequence: TGTGCCAGCAGCCTATTAGGTGGGGCGGGGGAGACCCAGTACTTC.

Only a few counts were recorded for this clone. The rearrangement links TRBV6-1 to TRBJ2-7; a possible D gene is TRBD1 (6 bases). The CDR3 sequence is 14 residues long. The germline V gene encodes CDR1 MNHNS and CDR2 SASEGT. Trimming left V 6 bases short and J 0 bases short, with 12 bases between. The DNA for the CDR3 is TGTGCCAGCAGCATTCAGGGGAGCTCCTACGAGCAGTACTTC. It codes for CASSIQGSSYEQYF.

This CDR3 reads CASSLRPGQGEAFF. Written as DNA, the CDR3 is TGTGCCAGCAGCTTAAGGCCGGGACAGGGGGAAGCTTTCTTT. The chain has TRBV7-8 and TRBJ1-1; TRBD1 aligns across 10 bases. V shed 2 bases, J shed 8 bases, and the junction held 5 bases outside the gene matches. There are 14 residues in the CDR3. Germline V CDR1 and CDR2: SGHVS, FQNEAQ.

This chain links TRBV4-1 with TRBJ1-3; D is undetermined. Trimming took 4 bases from V and 7 from J, leaving 14 bases between them. The CDR3 is made up of 14 amino acids. Germline CDR1 is MGHRA and CDR2 is YSYEKL. CDR3 coding DNA: TGCGCCAGCAGCCCCTCCCAGGATGGGAACACCATATATTTT. It is translated as CASSPSQDGNTIYF.

In its sample, this clone was seen many times. This rearrangement joins TRBV5-4 to TRBJ2-7; 8 bases are shared with TRBD2. The V segment lost 4 bases and the J segment 0 bases; nucleotides outside the gene matches: 3. Germline CDR1 and CDR2: SGHNT and YYREEE (reference sequence). CDR3 length equals 14 residues. CDR3 sequence reads: CASSLGTSSYEQYF. In DNA form, the CDR3 reads TGTGCCAGCAGCCTTGGGACTAGCTCCTACGAGCAGTACTTC.

This clone came up once. The V call is TRBV15, the J call TRBJ1-1, with 7 bases aligning to TRBD1. Germline V gives CDR1 LNHNV, CDR2 YYDKDF (reference sequence). The CDR3 sequence is 13 residues long. The trim removed 1 base at V and 8 bases at J, leaving 4 bases unmatched. In DNA, the CDR3 is TGTGCCACCAGCAGAGGACAGGGAGACGAAGCTTTCTTT. The encoded protein is CATSRGQGDEAFF.

The chain recombines TRBV27 with TRBJ2-5, with 7 bases matching TRBD1. The DNA end lines up better with TRBJ2-7; the J call may be wrong. From germline, CDR1 is MNHEY and CDR2 SMNVEV (reference sequence). This CDR3 comprises 13 residues. CDR3 nucleotide sequence: TGTGCCAGCAGTTTCCAGGGGGCCTACGAGCAGTACTTC. It codes for CASSFQGAYEQYF.

The CDR3 coding sequence is TGTGCCAGCAGCTTCGGGGTCGAAGGAAACACCATATATTTT. It codes for CASSFGVEGNTIYF. This chain connects TRBV7-8 to TRBJ1-3; D is ambiguous. Trimming took 3 bases from V and 4 from J, leaving 10 bases between them. CDR3 size: 14 residues. In germline, CDR1 is SGHVS, CDR2 FQNEAQ. The full variable domain, rest sourced from reference TRBV7-8 and TRBJ1-3, is GAGVSQSPRYKVAKRGQDVALRCDPISGHVSLFWYQQALGQGPEFLTYFQNEAQLDKSGLPSDRFFAERPEGSVSTLKIQRTQQEDSAVYLCASSFGVEGNTIYFGEGSWLTVV.